A selection of T cell receptor beta chains follows, all from one sample in a study of identical twins. TCRdb used MiXCR to reprocess the 5' RACE reads, holding one entry per CDR3 protein. The table lists a few hundred thousand distinct CDR3 sequences, 9.6% of them singletons. A further study also used this sample, focusing on yellow fever vaccine responses in identical twins.

Sample: PBMCs. These receptors were collected from a woman between 18 and 29 years old in good health. Both conserved end residues are part of each CDR3. A D gene is named only where the DNA matches it firmly. Part of the rows lack a size; the others show once, few, many or a class for expanded clones.

>TRBJ2-7|-|-|TRBV6-2/TRBV6-3
TGTGCCAGCGGTTACCCAGCCGAGCAGTACTTC
CASGYPAEQYF
>TRBJ2-7|TRBD2|-|TRBV4-2
TGTGCCAGCAGCCAAGATCTGGCCAGGACTAGCGGGGATACCTACGAGCAGTACTTC
CASSQDLARTSGDTYEQYF
>TRBJ2-3|TRBD2|-|TRBV14
TGTGCCAGCAGCCCGTGGGACTACACAGATACGCAGTATTTT
CASSPWDYTDTQYF
>TRBJ1-4|-|few|TRBV11-2
TGTGCCAGCAGCCGGTGGGCAGGTACTAATGAAAAACTGTTTTTT
CASSRWAGTNEKLFF
>TRBJ2-2|-|many|TRBV20-1
TGCAGTGCTAGACATATGGGCCGGGAGAACACCGGGGAGCTGTTTTTT
CSARHMGRENTGELFF
>TRBJ1-2|TRBD1|many|TRBV5-5
TGTGCCAGCAGCCGGGACAGGGGAAAAAACTATGGCTACACCTTC
CASSRDRGKNYGYTF
>TRBJ1-1|-|-|TRBV6-2/TRBV6-3
TGTGCCAGCAGTTACCGAATCGACAGGTGGGATGAAGCTTTCTTT
CASSYRIDRWDEAFF
>TRBJ2-7|TRBD2|-|TRBV20-1
TGCAGTGCTAGGAACGTAGCGGGTGGCTACGAGCAGTACTTC
CSARNVAGGYEQYF
>TRBJ1-1|-|few|TRBV12-3/TRBV12-4
TGTGCCAGCACTCCCGGTTTGGAGAACACTGAAGCTTTCTTT
CASTPGLENTEAFF
>TRBJ2-3|-|many|TRBV3-1
TGTGCCAGCAGCAAAGCTCCTAGCGTCACAGATACGCAGTATTTT
CASSKAPSVTDTQYF
>TRBJ2-5|-|few|TRBV3-1
TGTGCCAGCAGCCAAGATGTGGCTACCGGGGGGACCCAGTACTTC
CASSQDVATGGTQYF
>TRBJ2-7|-|many|TRBV29-1
TGCAGCGTTGTGCAGAAGGGCTACGAGCAGTACTTC
CSVVQKGYEQYF
>TRBJ1-2|-|many|TRBV3-1
TGTGCCAGCAGCCTTAAAACAGGGCCCAGAGGCTACACCTTC
CASSLKTGPRGYTF
>TRBJ2-5|-|few|TRBV7-2
TGTGCCAGCAGCCCGGGGGCCCCCCAGGAGACCCAGTACTTC
CASSPGAPQETQYF
>TRBJ1-2|-|many|TRBV7-9
TGTGCCAGCAGCTTAGTAGAATATGGCTACACCTTC
CASSLVEYGYTF
>TRBJ2-1|-|-|TRBV7-6
TGTGCCAGCAGCTTAGCCGTTCCGCAGGGGAATGAGCAGTTCTTC
CASSLAVPQGNEQFF
>TRBJ2-4|-|many|TRBV7-6
TGTGCCAGCAGCTCGAACATGATAGCCAAAAACATTCAGTACTTC
CASSSNMIAKNIQYF
>TRBJ2-5|-|-|TRBV3-1
TGTGCCAGCAGCCAAGCGGCGGGACCAAGGACCCAGTACTTC
CASSQAAGPRTQYF
>TRBJ2-1|TRBD2|-|TRBV7-8
TGTGCCAGCAGCTTAGGGACTAGCGGGTGGCATGAGCAGTTCTTC
CASSLGTSGWHEQFF
>TRBJ2-6|TRBD1|-|TRBV2
TGTGCCAGCAGGTCTGACAGGGAAACTGGGGCCAACGTCCTGACTTTC
CASRSDRETGANVLTF
>TRBJ1-6|-|many|TRBV6-2/TRBV6-3
TGTGCCAGCAGTTACGTCCCAGGATACTCACCCCTCCACTTT
CASSYVPGYSPLHF
>TRBJ2-2|-|few|TRBV24-1
TGTGCCACCAGTGACCCAGATAAGGGGACTGAGAACACCGGGGAGCTGTTTTTT
CATSDPDKGTENTGELFF
>TRBJ1-1|-|few|TRBV29-1
TGCAGCGTTGACCGAGGGACGAACACTGAAGCTTTCTTT
CSVDRGTNTEAFF
>TRBJ2-1|TRBD2|-|TRBV3-1
TGTGCCAGCAGCCAAGATCGGGTTTGGGGAGCCGGGAGGAATGAGCAGCTCTTC
CASSQDRVWGAGRNEQLF
>TRBJ2-1|-|many|TRBV7-2
TGTGCCAGCAGATCTCCCCTCTCTCGCTTCCATGAGCAGTTCTTC
CASRSPLSRFHEQFF
>TRBJ2-2|-|few|TRBV5-1
TGCGCCAGCAGCTTGGGCGAGACCGGGGAGCTGTTTTTT
CASSLGETGELFF
>TRBJ2-7|TRBD2|few|TRBV7-8
TGTGCCAGCAGCAGCAGACTAGCGGGGGGGCAGTACTTC
CASSSRLAGGQYF
>TRBJ2-4|TRBD2|-|TRBV5-6
TGTGCCAGCAGCTTGGCGGCTAGCGGGGGGCCGTTACATGACATTCAGTACTTC
CASSLAASGGPLHDIQYF
>TRBJ2-6|-|many|TRBV6-4
TGTGCCAGCAGTGACAACTCTGGGGCCAACGTCCTGACTTTC
CASSDNSGANVLTF
>TRBJ2-7|-|few|TRBV28
TGTGCCAGCAGTTTCCCCCTGACCGGGACCGAAGTTTACGAGCAGTACTTC
CASSFPLTGTEVYEQYF
>TRBJ1-3|-|-|TRBV16
TGTGCCAGCAGCCAATTGAGGGACGAGGGCTCTGGAAACACCATATATTTT
CASSQLRDEGSGNTIYF
>TRBJ2-2|-|many|TRBV12-3/TRBV12-4
TGTGCCAGCAGTTTACGGTCTGCCACGGGGCCCGGGGAGCTGTTTTTT
CASSLRSATGPGELFF
>TRBJ2-3|TRBD2|-|TRBV4-3
TGCGCCAGCAGCCCGACCGGGACTAGAGGCACAGATACGCAGTATTTT
CASSPTGTRGTDTQYF
>TRBJ1-5|TRBD1|many|TRBV12-3/TRBV12-4
TGTGCCAGCAGTTTTATACAGGGGCGTCAGCCCCAGCATTTT
CASSFIQGRQPQHF
>TRBJ2-2|-|few|TRBV5-1
TGCGCCAGCAGGGGGTCCAACAAAGCGAACACCGGGGAGCTGTTTTTT
CASRGSNKANTGELFF
>TRBJ1-5|-|many|TRBV28
TGTGCCAGCACCACAAGCCGGGGGCCTAGTAATCAGCCCCAGCATTTT
CASTTSRGPSNQPQHF
>TRBJ2-7|-|-|TRBV7-9
TGTGCCAGCAGCGTGGGCCTTGATATTGGCTACGAGCAGTACTTC
CASSVGLDIGYEQYF